This T cell receptor (beta chain) was documented in a study of cytomegalovirus exposure and HLA in healthy donors. Whole-study context: Assignment to the Caucasian-associated ancestry cluster applied to 81% of the roughly 400 genotyped donors.

The CDR3 totals 15 residues. Germline V gene sequence: CDR1 LNHDA, CDR2 SQIVND (reference sequence). V gave up 1 base and J gave up 4 bases, with 13 bases separating them. 13 Jbeta primers and 60 Vbeta primers were used for the PCR. TCRdb's copy holds only in-frame clones and misses some; the assay was immunoSEQ multiplex PCR. The sample consists of about 200,000 clones, under 90% of them appearing once. The V gene is TRBV19, the J gene TRBJ1-1; D not certain. The sequencing sample was made of PBMCs. This sequence was found in a boy aged 2-9 years in good health and CMV-seronegative. The CDR3 is CASSIVPGSSTEAFF. The CDR3 DNA reads as TGTGCCAGTAGTATAGTTCCGGGGAGTAGCACTGAAGCTTTCTTT.